Listed here are 29 T cell receptor beta chains from one sample, sequenced in a study of shared clonotypes between healthy human individuals. Measured with immunoSEQ multiplex PCR; TCRdb has only the in-frame clones, and not every one. The table includes 2 million to 2.5 million clones, approximately 95% detected once. Sequencing was carried out using naive CD4+ T cells from PBMCs. Subset of the sample: CD45RA+ positively selected. The receptors were sampled from a man aged 18-30 years in good health. Some clones in this sample may be carry-over from other donors' samples.

The gene calls are TRBV7-2 and TRBJ2-7, with D unclear. The length of the CDR3 is 15 residues. Germline V gene sequence: CDR1 SGHTA, CDR2 FQGNSA. V gave up 2 bases and J gave up 0 bases, with 11 bases separating them. The CDR3 sequence: CASSLTVGGSYEQYF. CDR3 DNA: TGTGCCAGCAGCTTAACAGTCGGCGGCTCCTACGAGCAGTACTTC.

The chain joins TRBV29-1 to TRBJ2-7; TRBD1 aligns across 10 bases. CDR1 is SQVTM and CDR2 is ANQGSEA in the germline V gene. The V and J ends lost 4 bases and 6 bases, in that order; junction bases with no gene match: 9. The CDR3 contains 14 residues. The CDR3 DNA follows: TGCAGCGTTGGTATGAGGACAGGGGGAAGCGAGCAGTACTTC. Protein product: CSVGMRTGGSEQYF.

The V and J genes are TRBV2 and TRBJ2-5; D perhaps matches TRBD2 (6 bases). Per germline, CDR1 SNHLY and CDR2 FYNNEI. V was shortened by 5 bases and J by 2 bases, with 15 bases between the two germline ends. CDR3 length: 15 residues. The CDR3 is CASSLQTGGQETQYF. For the CDR3, the DNA is TGTGCCAGCAGTCTTCAGACCGGGGGTCAAGAGACCCAGTACTTC.

This chain's CDR3 is CSVAQGLNTEAFF. For the CDR3, the DNA is TGCAGCGTTGCGCAGGGGTTGAACACTGAAGCTTTCTTT. The chain links TRBV29-1 to TRBJ1-1; the D gene is possibly TRBD1 (6 bases). V shed 4 bases and J shed 0 bases, with 9 bases lying between them. CDR3 length: 13 residues. Germline V CDR1 and CDR2: SQVTM, ANQGSEA.

The rearrangement uses TRBV18 and TRBJ1-1; perhaps TRBD1 as D (5 bases). The germline V gene encodes CDR1 KGHSH and CDR2 LQKENI. This CDR3 has 16 residues. V lost 4 bases and J lost 0, with 15 bases in between. The CDR3 DNA sequence: TGTGCCAGCTCACAGGGCAAAGGGGCCCTGAACACTGAAGCTTTCTTT. It specifies CASSQGKGALNTEAFF.

The chain recombines TRBV18 with TRBJ1-6; TRBD1 is a possible D gene (5 bases). Germline V gene lookup returns CDR1 KGHSH and CDR2 LQKENI. V gave up 2 bases and J gave up 9 bases, with 14 bases separating them. This CDR3 region has 15 residues. This CDR3 is CASSPVGTGGSPLHF. The CDR3 coding sequence is TGTGCCAGCTCACCAGTCGGGACCGGGGGTTCACCCCTCCACTTT.

This clone has only one observation. The same CDR3 can be traced to other DNA sequences in this sample. This chain links TRBV28 with TRBJ2-5; 8 bases line up with TRBD2. Germline CDR1 is MDHEN and CDR2 is SYDVKM. The ends lost 2 bases at V and 5 bases at J; junction bases unmatched: 4. The CDR3 is 14 residues long. CDR3 region: CASSLPGGEETQYF. As DNA, the CDR3 is TGTGCCAGCAGTTTACCGGGAGGGGAGGAGACCCAGTACTTC.

Here the CDR3 reads CASSIWGPGETQYF. CDR3 DNA: TGTGCCAGTAGTATCTGGGGACCGGGAGAGACCCAGTACTTC. The V and J genes are TRBV19 and TRBJ2-5; D is possibly TRBD1 or TRBD2 (5 bases each). The germline V gene has CDR1 LNHDA and CDR2 SQIVND (reference sequence). The CDR3 spans 14 residues. Between the trimmed V and J ends, which lost 3 bases and 4 bases, there was a span of 12 bases. The full variable domain, completed using reference TRBV19 and TRBJ2-5, is DGGITQSPKYLFRKEGQNVTLSCEQNLNHDAMYWYRQDPGQGLRLIYYSQIVNDFQKGDIAEGYSVSREKKESFPLTVTSAQKNPTAFYLCASSIWGPGETQYFGPGTRLLVL.

This clone was seen only once. V and J are TRBV2 and TRBJ1-2; D uncertain. The V gene lost 1 base and the J gene lost 5 bases, with 14 bases spanning the gap. CDR3 length: 15 residues. Germline V gene sequence: CDR1 SNHLY, CDR2 FYNNEI. DNA of the CDR3: TGTGCCAGCAGTGAAGTGGCTGGCTGGCCATATGGCTACACCTTC. It translates to CASSEVAGWPYGYTF.

V is TRBV9 and J is TRBJ2-1; no reliable D call. Germline values: CDR1 SGDLS, CDR2 YYNGEE. Trimming removed 0 bases at V and 5 bases at J, with 6 bases between. The CDR3 extends over 13 amino acids. The DNA of the CDR3 is TGTGCCAGCAGCGTAGGGGCAGACAATGAGCAGTTCTTC. Translation: CASSVGADNEQFF. The variable domain in full, with the rest retrieved from reference TRBV9 and TRBJ2-1, is DSGVTQTPKHLITATGQRVTLRCSPRSGDLSVYWYQQSLDQGLQFLIQYYNGEERAKGNILERFSAQQFPDLHSELNLSSLELGDSALYFCASSVGADNEQFFGPGTRLTVL.

V and J are TRBV5-1 and TRBJ1-1; 11 nucleotides align to TRBD1. The CDR3 extends over 16 amino acids. Germline CDR1 reads SGHRS; CDR2 reads YFSETQ. Germline trimming cut 6 bases from V and 5 bases from J; bases unmatched to any gene: 12. CDR3 amino acids: CASTGGFGTGGTEAFF. CDR3 bases: TGCGCCAGCACCGGAGGTTTCGGGACAGGGGGTACTGAAGCTTTCTTT.

The rearrangement links TRBV28 to TRBJ2-3; TRBD1 agrees at 9 bases. V trimming: 3 bases; J trimming: 8 bases; junction bases outside the gene matches: 6. This CDR3 is built from 14 residues. CDR1 and CDR2 from the germline V gene are MDHEN and SYDVKM. CDR3 in amino acids: CASSFGQGFITQYF. The DNA of the CDR3 is TGTGCCAGCAGTTTCGGACAGGGGTTTATTACGCAGTATTTT.

The J gene is TRBJ2-5, the V gene TRBV11-2; D is undetermined. Trimming took 8 bases from V and 5 from J, leaving 15 bases between them. CDR3 length: 13 residues. The germline gives CDR1 SGHAT, CDR2 FQNNGV. CDR3 in DNA: TGTGCCAGCGGTAGAGGAATTGGGGAGACCCAGTACTTC. Protein product: CASGRGIGETQYF.

V usage is TRBV29-1 and J usage is TRBJ1-2; D gene unclear. This CDR3 contains 11 residues. V was trimmed by 7 bases and J by 7 bases, leaving 13 bases between them. Germline lookup yields CDR1 SQVTM and CDR2 ANQGSEA. CDR3 sequence: CSASRGGGYTF. As DNA, the CDR3 is TGCAGCGCCTCTCGGGGTGGTGGCTACACCTTC.

The chain joins TRBV5-1 to TRBJ1-1; 8 nucleotides align to TRBD1. CDR1 is SGHRS and CDR2 is YFSETQ in the germline V gene. The ends lost 1 base at V and 4 bases at J; junction bases unmatched: 3. The CDR3 length is 14 residues. The CDR3 loop reads CASSLQGAATEAFF. The CDR3 nucleotides are TGCGCCAGCAGCTTGCAGGGGGCGGCCACTGAAGCTTTCTTT.

This clone was counted once. V usage is TRBV5-5 and J usage is TRBJ2-7, with D possibly matching TRBD1 (5 bases). Between the trimmed V and J ends, which lost 0 bases and 3 bases, there was a span of 16 bases. The CDR3 runs to 16 residues. The germline V gene encodes CDR1 SGHKS and CDR2 YYEKEE (reference sequence). In DNA form, the CDR3 reads TGTGCCAGCAGCTTGGAATGGTCGACAGAGTTCTACGAGCAGTACTTC. Its protein is CASSLEWSTEFYEQYF.

This sequence joins TRBV28 and TRBJ2-5; weak D call: TRBD1 (6 bases). The CDR3 runs to 18 residues. V lost 1 base and J 3 bases, leaving 21 bases between the germline ends. Germline-derived CDR1 and CDR2 are MDHEN and SYDVKM. CDR3 protein: CASSLLFVGGTNKETQYF. The CDR3 nucleotides are TGTGCCAGCAGTTTATTGTTTGTGGGTGGGACAAACAAAGAGACCCAGTACTTC.

The chain employs TRBV4-3 and TRBJ2-3, with 10 bases identical to TRBD2. The length of the CDR3 is 15 residues. V lost 4 bases, J lost 5 bases, and 6 bases stayed unmatched. Germline V gene sequence: CDR1 LGHNA, CDR2 YSLEER. CDR3 region: CASSPLIAGGDTQYF. CDR3 sequence (DNA): TGCGCCAGCAGCCCGTTAATAGCGGGAGGAGATACGCAGTATTTT.

The chain recombines TRBV28 with TRBJ2-5, with 7 bases identical to TRBD1. Germline loops: CDR1 MDHEN, CDR2 SYDVKM. J lost 6 bases, V lost 4 bases, and 5 bases had no gene match. This CDR3 spans 13 amino acids. The DNA for the CDR3 is TGTGCCAGCAGTTGGAAGGGGGCGAAGACCCAGTACTTC. Translation gives CASSWKGAKTQYF.

The J gene is TRBJ1-2, the V gene TRBV30, with D uncertain. Per the germline V gene, CDR1 is GTSNPN and CDR2 is SVGIG (reference sequence). There are 14 residues in the CDR3. Trimming removed 3 bases at V and 2 bases at J, with 13 bases between. In DNA, the CDR3 is TGTGCCTGGAGGGAGCCGGGAGGAAACTATGGCTACACCTTC. Translation: CAWREPGGNYGYTF. Supplemented by reference TRBV30 and TRBJ1-2, the full variable domain reads SQTIHQWPATLVQPVGSPLSLECTVEGTSNPNLYWYRQAAGRGLQLLFYSVGIGQISSEVPQNLSASRPQDRQFILSSKKLLLSDSGFYLCAWREPGGNYGYTFGSGTRLTVV.

The gene calls are TRBV28 and TRBJ1-2; D perhaps matches TRBD1 (6 bases). The length of the CDR3 is 15 residues. Germline CDR1 and CDR2: MDHEN and SYDVKM. The V gene lost 4 bases and the J gene lost 0 bases, with 12 bases spanning the gap. CDR3 protein: CASSSVGGPNYGYTF. The CDR3 DNA reads TGTGCCAGCAGTTCGGTAGGGGGGCCTAACTATGGCTACACCTTC.

The chain employs TRBV9 and TRBJ2-7, with D possibly TRBD2 on 6 matching bases. The germline CDR1 and CDR2 sequences are SGDLS and YYNGEE. The germline V and J ends were trimmed by 4 bases and 2 bases, with 19 bases remaining between them. The CDR3 sequence is 16 residues long. CDR3 protein: CASSPQGAGSPYEQYF. DNA for the CDR3: TGTGCCAGCAGCCCGCAAGGCGCGGGGTCACCCTACGAGCAGTACTTC.

The rearrangement joins TRBV7-9 to TRBJ1-5; TRBD1 is a possible D gene (5 bases). The CDR3 spans 15 residues. Deletions cut 4 bases from V and 0 bases from J, with 10 bases between. Germline CDR1 is SEHNR and CDR2 is FQNEAQ (reference sequence). The CDR3 sequence is CASSSGTHSNQPQHF. In nucleotides, the CDR3 is TGTGCCAGCAGCTCCGGGACGCATAGCAATCAGCCCCAGCATTTT.

The rearrangement links TRBV11-2 to TRBJ1-2; D unresolved. Germline values: CDR1 SGHAT, CDR2 FQNNGV. Trimming took 1 base from V and 7 from J, leaving 10 bases between them. The CDR3 length is 13 residues. CDR3 DNA sequence: TGTGCCAGCAGCTTAGGTGTCGGTACTGGCTACACCTTC. This gives the protein CASSLGVGTGYTF.

This clone appeared once. V and J are TRBV19 and TRBJ1-1; a weak D match, TRBD1 (5 bases). The length of the CDR3 is 15 residues. Germline CDR1 reads LNHDA; CDR2 reads SQIVND (reference sequence). Trimming removed 2 bases at V and 0 bases at J, with 10 bases between. DNA of the CDR3: TGTGCCAGTAGTATAATGTCGGGGGTGAACACTGAAGCTTTCTTT. Its translation is CASSIMSGVNTEAFF. The complete variable domain, with remaining parts taken from reference TRBV19 and TRBJ1-1, reads DGGITQSPKYLFRKEGQNVTLSCEQNLNHDAMYWYRQDPGQGLRLIYYSQIVNDFQKGDIAEGYSVSREKKESFPLTVTSAQKNPTAFYLCASSIMSGVNTEAFFGQGTRLTVV.

The gene calls are TRBV28 and TRBJ1-2, with no clear D. Per germline, CDR1 MDHEN and CDR2 SYDVKM. The ends were cut back, 2 bases at V and 4 bases at J, with 11 bases in the middle. This CDR3 has 14 amino acids. CDR3: CASSLLPAIYGYTF. CDR3 nucleotide sequence: TGTGCCAGCAGTTTACTACCCGCGATCTATGGCTACACCTTC.

This clone appeared once. The V and J genes are TRBV15 and TRBJ2-3; TRBD2 matches at 16 bases. The CDR3 is made up of 19 amino acids. Germline values: CDR1 LNHNV, CDR2 YYDKDF (reference sequence). V dropped 1 base and J dropped 5; count of bases not matched to a gene: 9. CDR3 sequence reads: CATSRVPGLAGGWRDTQYF. The DNA of the CDR3 is TGTGCCACCAGCAGAGTCCCGGGACTAGCGGGAGGGTGGCGAGATACGCAGTATTTT.

CDR3 bases: TGTGCCACCTTGATCTCAGGCAATCAGCCCCAGCATTTT. Its protein product is CATLISGNQPQHF. V is TRBV6-1 and J is TRBJ1-5; D gene uncertain. With 10 bases removed from V and 2 bases from J, the gap between germline ends came to 12 bases. The V gene's germline CDR1 is MNHNS and CDR2 SASEGT. This CDR3 has 13 residues.

In this sample, this clone turned up once. This rearrangement joins TRBV27 to TRBJ1-2, with D unclear. CDR3 length: 15 residues. Germline V gene data show CDR1 as MNHEY and CDR2 as SMNVEV (reference sequence). The V end lost 3 bases, the J end lost 8 bases, and 19 bases lay between the germline ends. CDR3 DNA: TGTGCCAGCAGTTTCCTGGCTCCTGGGGTTGACGGCTACACCTTC. As protein: CASSFLAPGVDGYTF.